This T cell receptor (beta chain) was identified during a study of blood T cell repertoires in COVID-19. Study summary: Collection of acute and convalescent COVID-19 samples took place in the United States, Italy and Spain. From T cells, B-cell-depleted T cells, or PBMCs came the material, which was cDNA or gDNA.

Germline V gene sequence: CDR1 MDHEN, CDR2 SYDVKM. The CDR3 length is 15 residues. V shed 3 bases and J shed 3 bases, with 14 bases lying between them. In the original analysis: Quantification of nucleated cells was approximated via reference gene primer amplification. Sequenced by immunoSEQ multiplex PCR; TCRdb stores in-frame clones only, minus some. D and trimming come from the DNA, and the V and J calls and clone size come from that table. The repertoire has roughly 150,000 clones, roughly four fifths of them found once; the top ten carry 7.5% to 8.5%. This receptor was identified in a human donor in a cohort sampled during active COVID-19. V gene TRBV28 combines with J gene TRBJ1-1; D is undetermined. Sequenced material: peripheral blood. CDR3 amino acids: CASSFLGSGYTEAFF. The CDR3 DNA reads TGTGCCAGCAGTTTCTTGGGCAGTGGATACACTGAAGCTTTCTTT.